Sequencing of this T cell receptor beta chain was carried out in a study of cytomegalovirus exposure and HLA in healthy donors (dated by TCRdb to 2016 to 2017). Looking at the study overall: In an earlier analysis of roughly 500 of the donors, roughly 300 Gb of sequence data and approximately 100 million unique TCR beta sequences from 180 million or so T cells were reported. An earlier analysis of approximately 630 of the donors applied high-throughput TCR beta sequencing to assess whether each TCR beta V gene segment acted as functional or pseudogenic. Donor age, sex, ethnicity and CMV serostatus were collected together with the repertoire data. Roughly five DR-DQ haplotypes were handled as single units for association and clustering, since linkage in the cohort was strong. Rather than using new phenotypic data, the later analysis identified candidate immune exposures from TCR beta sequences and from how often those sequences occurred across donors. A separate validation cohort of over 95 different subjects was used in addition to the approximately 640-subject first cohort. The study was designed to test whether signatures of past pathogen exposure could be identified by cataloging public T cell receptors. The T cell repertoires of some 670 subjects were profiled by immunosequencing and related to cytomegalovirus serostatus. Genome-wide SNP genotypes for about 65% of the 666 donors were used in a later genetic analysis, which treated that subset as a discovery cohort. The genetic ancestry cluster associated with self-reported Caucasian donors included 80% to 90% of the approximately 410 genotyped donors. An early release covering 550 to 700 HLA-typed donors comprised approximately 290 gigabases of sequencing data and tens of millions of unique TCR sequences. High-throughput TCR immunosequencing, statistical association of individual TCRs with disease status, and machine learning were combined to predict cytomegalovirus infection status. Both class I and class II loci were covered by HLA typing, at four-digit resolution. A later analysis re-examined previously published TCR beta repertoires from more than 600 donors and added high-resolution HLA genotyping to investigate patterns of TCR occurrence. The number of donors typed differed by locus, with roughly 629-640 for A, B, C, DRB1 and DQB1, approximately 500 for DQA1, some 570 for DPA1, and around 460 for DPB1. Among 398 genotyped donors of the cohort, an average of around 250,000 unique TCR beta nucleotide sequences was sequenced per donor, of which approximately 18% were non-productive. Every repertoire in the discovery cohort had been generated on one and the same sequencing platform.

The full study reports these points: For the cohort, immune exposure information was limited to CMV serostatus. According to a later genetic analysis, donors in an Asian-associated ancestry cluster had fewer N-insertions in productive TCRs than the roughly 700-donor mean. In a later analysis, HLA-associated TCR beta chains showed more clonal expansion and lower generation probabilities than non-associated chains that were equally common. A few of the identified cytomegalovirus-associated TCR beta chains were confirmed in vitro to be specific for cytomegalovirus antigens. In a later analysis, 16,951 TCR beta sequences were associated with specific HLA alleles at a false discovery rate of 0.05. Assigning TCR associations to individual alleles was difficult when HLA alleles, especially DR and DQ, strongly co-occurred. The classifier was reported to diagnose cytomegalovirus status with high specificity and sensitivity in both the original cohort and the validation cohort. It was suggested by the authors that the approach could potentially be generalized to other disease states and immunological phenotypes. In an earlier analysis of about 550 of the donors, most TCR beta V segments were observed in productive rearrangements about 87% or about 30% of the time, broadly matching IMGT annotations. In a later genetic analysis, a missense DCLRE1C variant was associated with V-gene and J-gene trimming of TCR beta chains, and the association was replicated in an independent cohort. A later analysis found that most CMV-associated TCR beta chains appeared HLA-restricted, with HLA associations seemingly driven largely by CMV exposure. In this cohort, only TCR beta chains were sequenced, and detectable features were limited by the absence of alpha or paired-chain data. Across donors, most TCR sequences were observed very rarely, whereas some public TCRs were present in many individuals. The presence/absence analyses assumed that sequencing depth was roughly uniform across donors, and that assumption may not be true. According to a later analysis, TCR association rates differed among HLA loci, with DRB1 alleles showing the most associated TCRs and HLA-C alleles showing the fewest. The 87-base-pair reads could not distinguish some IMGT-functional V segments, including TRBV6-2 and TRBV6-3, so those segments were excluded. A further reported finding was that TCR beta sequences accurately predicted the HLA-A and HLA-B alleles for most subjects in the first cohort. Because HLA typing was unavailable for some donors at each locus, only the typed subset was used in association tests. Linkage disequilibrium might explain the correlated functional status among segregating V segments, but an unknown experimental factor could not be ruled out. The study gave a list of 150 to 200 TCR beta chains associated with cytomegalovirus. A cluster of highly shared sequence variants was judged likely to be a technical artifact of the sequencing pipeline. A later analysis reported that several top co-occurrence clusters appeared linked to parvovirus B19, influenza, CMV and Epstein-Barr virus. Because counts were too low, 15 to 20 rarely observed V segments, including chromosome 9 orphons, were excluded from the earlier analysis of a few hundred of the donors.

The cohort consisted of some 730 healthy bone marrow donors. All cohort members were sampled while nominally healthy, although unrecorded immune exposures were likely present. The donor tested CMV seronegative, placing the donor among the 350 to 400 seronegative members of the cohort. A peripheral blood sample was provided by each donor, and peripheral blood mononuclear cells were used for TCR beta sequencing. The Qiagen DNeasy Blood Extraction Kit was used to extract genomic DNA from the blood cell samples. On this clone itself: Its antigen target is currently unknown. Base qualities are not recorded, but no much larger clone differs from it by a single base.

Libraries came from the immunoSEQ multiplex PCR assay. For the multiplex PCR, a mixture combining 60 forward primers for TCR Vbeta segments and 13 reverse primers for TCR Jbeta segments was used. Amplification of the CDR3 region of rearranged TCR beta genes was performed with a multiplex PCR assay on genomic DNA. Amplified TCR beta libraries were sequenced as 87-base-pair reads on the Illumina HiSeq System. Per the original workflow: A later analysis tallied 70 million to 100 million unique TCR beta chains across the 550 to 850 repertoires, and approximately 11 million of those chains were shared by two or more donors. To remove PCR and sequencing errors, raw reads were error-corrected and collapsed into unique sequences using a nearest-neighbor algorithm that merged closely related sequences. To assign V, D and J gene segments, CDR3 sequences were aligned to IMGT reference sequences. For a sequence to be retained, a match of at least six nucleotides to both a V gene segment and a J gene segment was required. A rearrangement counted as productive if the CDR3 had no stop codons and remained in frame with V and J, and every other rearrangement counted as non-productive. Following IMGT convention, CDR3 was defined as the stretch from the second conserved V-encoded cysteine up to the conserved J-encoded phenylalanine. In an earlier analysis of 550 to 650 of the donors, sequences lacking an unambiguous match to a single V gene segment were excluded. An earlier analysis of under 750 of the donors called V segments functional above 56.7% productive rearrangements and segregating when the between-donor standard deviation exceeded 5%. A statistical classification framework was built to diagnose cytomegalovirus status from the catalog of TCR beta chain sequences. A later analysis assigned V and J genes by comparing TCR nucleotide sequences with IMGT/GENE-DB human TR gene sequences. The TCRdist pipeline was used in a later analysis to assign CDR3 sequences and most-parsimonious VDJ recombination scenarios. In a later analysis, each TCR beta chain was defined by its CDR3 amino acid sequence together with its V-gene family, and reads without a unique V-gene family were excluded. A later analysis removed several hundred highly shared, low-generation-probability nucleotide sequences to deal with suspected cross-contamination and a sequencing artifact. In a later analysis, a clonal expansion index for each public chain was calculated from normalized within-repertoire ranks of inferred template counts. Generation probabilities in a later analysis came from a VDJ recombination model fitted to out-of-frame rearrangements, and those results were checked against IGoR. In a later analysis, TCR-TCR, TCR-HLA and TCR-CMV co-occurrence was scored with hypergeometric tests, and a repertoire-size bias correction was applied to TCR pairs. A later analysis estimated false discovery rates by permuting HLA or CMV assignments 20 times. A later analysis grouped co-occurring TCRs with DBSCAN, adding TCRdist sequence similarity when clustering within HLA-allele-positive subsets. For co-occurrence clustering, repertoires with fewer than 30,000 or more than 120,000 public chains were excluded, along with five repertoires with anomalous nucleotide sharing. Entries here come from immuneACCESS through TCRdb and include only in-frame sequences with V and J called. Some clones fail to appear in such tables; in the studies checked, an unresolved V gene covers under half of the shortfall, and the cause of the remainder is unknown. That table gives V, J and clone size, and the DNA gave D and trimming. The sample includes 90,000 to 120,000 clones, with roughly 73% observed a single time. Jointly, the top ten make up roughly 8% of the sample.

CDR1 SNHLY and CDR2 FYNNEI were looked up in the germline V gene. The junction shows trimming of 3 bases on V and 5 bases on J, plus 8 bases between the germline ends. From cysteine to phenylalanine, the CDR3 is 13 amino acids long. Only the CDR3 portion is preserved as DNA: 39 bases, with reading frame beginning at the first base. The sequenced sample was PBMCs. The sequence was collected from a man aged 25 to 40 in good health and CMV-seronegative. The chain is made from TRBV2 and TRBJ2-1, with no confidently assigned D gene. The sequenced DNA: TGTGCCAGCAGTGACCAGGTTAACAATGAGCAGTTCTTC. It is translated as CASSDQVNNEQFF.